The clone carrying this T cell receptor (beta chain) was recorded many times. This sample is part of a study of T cells in Graves' hyperthyroidism and ophthalmopathy. RNA transcripts gave rise to amplified TCR beta CDR3 regions. First-round RT-PCR targeting the TCR CDR3 was performed with the HTBI primer set. MiXCR, applied by TCRdb to the multiplex PCR reads, yields one record per CDR3 protein. The table includes hundreds of thousands of distinct CDR3 sequences, less than 25% detected once. The CDR3 is made up of 14 amino acids. CDR1 is MNHEY and CDR2 is SVGEGT in the germline V gene. Losses at the gene ends were 4 bases for V and 6 bases for J; bases not matched to a gene: 7.

This rearrangement joins TRBV6-2 or TRBV6-3 to TRBJ1-2; TRBD1 matches 8 bases. Sequencing was performed on blood. This TCR was sampled from a man between 25 and 39 years old with Graves' ophthalmopathy. CDR3 in amino acids: CASSFTGGENGYTF. The CDR3 DNA reads TGTGCCAGCAGTTTTACAGGGGGTGAAAATGGCTACACCTTC.